This note documents a single T cell receptor beta chain sequence. This entry is derived from a study of CD8+CD57+ T cells in acquired aplastic anemia. On the study more broadly: Sorted CD4+ and CD8+ cells yielded about 3.1 ug of DNA on average.

Genomic DNA constituted the template upon which TCR beta VDJ and CDR3 profiling was performed. One entry per CDR3 protein results from TCRdb running MiXCR on the reads. This table has around 120,000 distinct CDR3 sequences, almost 40% appearing once. Germline CDR1 reads LGHNA; CDR2 reads YNFKEQ. Trimming took 4 bases from V and 6 from J, leaving 12 bases between them. This CDR3 has 13 amino acids. By flow cytometry, patients selected for sequencing had shown an expansion of CD8+CD57+ cells. Patients had received no therapy at the time of blood sampling. The chain links TRBV4-2 to TRBJ1-2; possible D gene TRBD1, 5 bases. Input material: sorted CD4+, CD8+, or CD8+CD57+ T cells (not recorded which) from PBMCs. The TCR was taken from a human donor with aplastic anemia. The CDR3 is CASSLAGEDGYTF. Here the CDR3 DNA reads TGTGCCAGCAGCCTAGCGGGGGAGGATGGCTACACCTTC.